What follows is one TCR beta chain and its context. Its specificity is unknown. Sorted-subset replicate PCRs used approximately 190 ng of genomic DNA. This amount corresponded to some 32,000 T cell genomes. The table came from immunoSEQ multiplex PCR; TCRdb's copy has only in-frame clones and leaves some out. The sample comprises 800,000 to 950,000 clones, about 96% of which are singletons, and about 0.22% rests with the top ten. As defined, naive CD8 cells were CD45RO-negative and positively selected for CCR7, with terminally differentiated effector memory CD45RA+ cells excluded. The sample comes from a study of shared clonotypes between healthy human individuals. Study in general: A couple of women and a few men aged 18 to 49 made up the donors. Findings and limits, study-wide: Naive subsets, compared against memory subsets, generally had larger estimated richness values.

In germline, CDR1 is SGHVS, CDR2 FNYEAQ. Trimming left V 1 base short and J 5 bases short, with 8 bases between. The CDR3 totals 13 residues. The gene calls are TRBV7-6 and TRBJ1-1; no definite D call. Specimen: naive CD8+ T cells sorted from blood. The sequence was obtained from a young man in good health. CDR3 loop: CASSLDGGTEAFF. CDR3 DNA: TGTGCCAGCAGCTTAGACGGCGGAACTGAAGCTTTCTTT.